A selection of T cell receptor beta chains follows, all from one sample in a study of T-cell memory formation after mild COVID-19. MiXCR, applied by TCRdb to the 5' RACE reads, yields one record per CDR3 protein. The sample yields approximately 290,000 distinct CDR3 sequences, roughly 8.2% seen once. The source material was PBMCs or a T cell subset sorted from them (not recorded which). The origin of the receptors is a young man who had mild COVID-19 (a few samples of this study predate the infection). Cell type and time point are not known. The conserved cysteine and the conserved F or W are not part of the CDR3 here. The D gene is left open where the match is weak.

v_gene,d_gene,j_gene,CDR3aa
TRBV9,TRBD2,TRBJ2-5,ASSEAGGAGETQY
TRBV19,.,TRBJ1-5,ASSSRTGNQPQH
TRBV9,TRBD2,TRBJ2-1,ASSVLEGTSLYNEQF
TRBV7-2,.,TRBJ2-3,ASSLAGGRTDTQY
TRBV2,.,TRBJ2-3,ASKGGDTDTQY
TRBV19,TRBD1,TRBJ2-3,ASSIGQAPDTQY
TRBV4-3,.,TRBJ1-4,ASSQGPGSGEKLF
TRBV7-9,.,TRBJ1-2,ASSFTWSNYGYT
TRBV28,.,TRBJ2-2,ASSFHSGAVTGELF
TRBV6-5,TRBD1,TRBJ1-5,ASRTQGGQPQH
TRBV7-8,TRBD2,TRBJ2-1,ASSSRLAGGRNPYNEQF
TRBV7-3,TRBD1,TRBJ1-1,ASSSTGGAGTEAF
TRBV7-3,.,TRBJ2-2,ASSPHSGELF
TRBV20-1,TRBD2,TRBJ2-1,SADGGAGNEQF
TRBV7-8,.,TRBJ1-1,ASSLDRHTEAF
TRBV12-3/TRBV12-4,.,TRBJ2-2,ASSSNRGELF
TRBV20-1,.,TRBJ1-1,SARGSLNTEAF
TRBV5-1,TRBD2,TRBJ2-2,ASKVFAGGLASTGELF
TRBV12-3/TRBV12-4,.,TRBJ2-7,ASLDSSYEQY
TRBV7-2,.,TRBJ2-3,ASSRDSHSTDTQY
TRBV5-1,.,TRBJ2-6,ASSSMLAGTGANVLT
TRBV30,TRBD1,TRBJ1-1,AWSRQGNTEAF
TRBV6-2/TRBV6-3,.,TRBJ2-3,ASSERRDGTDTQY
TRBV5-1,.,TRBJ1-2,ASSLRDDDGYT
TRBV6-2/TRBV6-3,.,TRBJ2-3,ASSYRSQGADTQY
TRBV7-6,.,TRBJ2-7,ASSIGLPGEQY
TRBV3-1,TRBD1,TRBJ2-3,ASSQVGQGLDTQY
TRBV5-1,TRBD2,TRBJ2-2,ASRIGAGEAGELF
TRBV12-3/TRBV12-4,.,TRBJ2-1,ASSRGEYNEQF
TRBV7-2,.,TRBJ1-2,ASSSQFTDYGYT
TRBV6-5,.,TRBJ1-1,ASNRRSVGNTEAF
TRBV9,.,TRBJ2-1,ASSVGVYHEQF
TRBV12-3/TRBV12-4,TRBD1,TRBJ2-2,ASSPTGSAGELF
TRBV20-1,.,TRBJ2-2,SAQRLTGELF
TRBV4-3,.,TRBJ1-1,ASSQDRGEAF
TRBV3-1,TRBD2,TRBJ2-2,ASSLSAGGGTGELF
TRBV4-3,TRBD2,TRBJ2-4,ASSQDPGGNKNIQY
TRBV7-2,.,TRBJ1-1,ASSSGQLGRAF
TRBV6-2/TRBV6-3,.,TRBJ2-1,ASSYQLASYNEQF
TRBV25-1,.,TRBJ2-1,ASQGEGTQLPNEQF
TRBV7-2,.,TRBJ1-5,ASSLSRHQPQH
TRBV6-6,.,TRBJ2-5,ASSPGPGGAETQY
TRBV29-1,.,TRBJ1-1,SFVGAGSPGTEAF
TRBV6-5,.,TRBJ1-6,ASSFTYNSPLH
TRBV7-9,.,TRBJ2-1,ASSLADLGEQF